This TCR beta chain was recovered during a study of early T cells in non-severe SARS-CoV-2 infection. V gave up 6 bases and J gave up 1 base, with 8 bases separating them. Germline V gene data show CDR1 as DFQATT and CDR2 as SNEGSKA (reference sequence). The CDR3 extends over 12 amino acids. Tagging with unique molecular identifiers was applied to individual cDNA molecules. MiXCR, run by TCRdb on the 5' RACE reads, gives a single entry per CDR3 protein. The data show roughly 81,000 distinct CDR3 sequences, around 10% seen once. The clonotype originates from an adult who was a healthcare worker with PCR-confirmed SARS-CoV-2 infection or an uninfected control (not recorded which). What was sequenced was whole blood. The chain joins TRBV20-1 to TRBJ2-3; D unresolved. Written as DNA, the CDR3 is TGCAGTGCCACGGCGCGCACAGATACGCAGTATTTT. Translating it yields CSATARTDTQYF.